The T cell receptor beta chain under discussion was sequenced for a study of blood T cell repertoires in COVID-19. Trimming took 3 bases from V and 1 from J, leaving 13 bases between them. The CDR3 consists of 16 residues. Germline CDR1 LNHDA, CDR2 SQIVND (reference sequence). Only in-frame clones appear in the TCRdb table, and some are missing; sequencing was by immunoSEQ multiplex PCR. The table lists about 160,000 clones, more than 75% of them singletons. This chain connects TRBV19 to TRBJ1-5; TRBD1 is a possible D gene (5 bases). The sequencing input was peripheral blood. The sequence came from a man aged 18 to 30 with acute or convalescent COVID-19. CDR3 protein: CASSIVQGISNQPQHF. The CDR3 bases are TGTGCCAGTAGTATCGTCCAGGGAATAAGCAATCAGCCCCAGCATTTT.